This TCR beta chain stems from a study of a mutant IDH1 vaccine in newly diagnosed glioma. About the study: The treated group averaged around 40 years old and was roughly 60% male, about 40% female.

Trimming cost V 6 bases and J 1 base, with 12 bases left between them. CDR1 is MNHEY, CDR2 SVGAGI, per germline. The CDR3 has 14 residues. Turning to this clone: Its matching antigen is unknown.

Clones were read by immunoSEQ multiplex PCR, and TCRdb kept only the in-frame ones, dropping some. The sample shows around 34,000 clones, roughly 76% of them seen only once. The time point here: week 23, last vaccination. Every single dose of the vaccine, 300 ug of mutant IDH1 20-mer peptide, came with topical imiquimod. This clonotype originated in a man in his forties with glioma. V gene TRBV6-5 combines with J gene TRBJ2-5; D possibly corresponds to TRBD1 (5 bases). The sample was PBMCs, taken from a glioma patient whose treatment included an IDH1 peptide vaccine. The CDR3 DNA reads TGTGCCAGCAGCCCCAGGGTGGTCCAAGAGACCCAGTACTTC. Its translation: CASSPRVVQETQYF.